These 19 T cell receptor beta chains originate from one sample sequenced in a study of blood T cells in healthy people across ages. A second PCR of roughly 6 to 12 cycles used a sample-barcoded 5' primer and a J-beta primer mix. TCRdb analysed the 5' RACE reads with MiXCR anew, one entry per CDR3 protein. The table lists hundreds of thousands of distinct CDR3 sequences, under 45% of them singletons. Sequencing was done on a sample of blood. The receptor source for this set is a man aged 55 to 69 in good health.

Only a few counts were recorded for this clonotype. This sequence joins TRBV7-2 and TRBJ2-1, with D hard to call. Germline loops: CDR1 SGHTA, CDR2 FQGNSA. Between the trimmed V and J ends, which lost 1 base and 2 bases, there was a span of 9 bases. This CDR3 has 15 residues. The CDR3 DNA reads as TGTGCCAGCAGCTTAGGGTGGGGAACCTACAATGAGCAGTTCTTC. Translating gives CASSLGWGTYNEQFF.

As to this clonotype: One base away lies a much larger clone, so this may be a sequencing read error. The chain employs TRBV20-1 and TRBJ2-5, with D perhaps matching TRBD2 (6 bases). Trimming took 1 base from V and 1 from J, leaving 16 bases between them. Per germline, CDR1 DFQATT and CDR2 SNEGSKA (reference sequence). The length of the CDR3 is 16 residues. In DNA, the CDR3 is TGCAGTGCTAGAGGGTTAGGACGAGCGGGCCAAGAGACCCAGTACTTC. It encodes CSARGLGRAGQETQYF.

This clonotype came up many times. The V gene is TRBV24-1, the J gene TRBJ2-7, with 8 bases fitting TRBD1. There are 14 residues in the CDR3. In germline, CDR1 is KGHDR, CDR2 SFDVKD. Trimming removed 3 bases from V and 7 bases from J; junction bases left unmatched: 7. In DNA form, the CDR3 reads TGTGCCACCAGTGATGCCCGACAGGGGCTTGAGCAGTACTTC. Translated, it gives CATSDARQGLEQYF.

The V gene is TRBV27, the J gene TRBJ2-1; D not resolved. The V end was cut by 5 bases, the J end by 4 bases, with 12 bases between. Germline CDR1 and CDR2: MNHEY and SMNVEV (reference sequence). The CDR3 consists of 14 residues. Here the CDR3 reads CASSTSSGYNEQFF. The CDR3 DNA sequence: TGTGCCAGCAGTACCTCGTCCGGGTACAATGAGCAGTTCTTC.

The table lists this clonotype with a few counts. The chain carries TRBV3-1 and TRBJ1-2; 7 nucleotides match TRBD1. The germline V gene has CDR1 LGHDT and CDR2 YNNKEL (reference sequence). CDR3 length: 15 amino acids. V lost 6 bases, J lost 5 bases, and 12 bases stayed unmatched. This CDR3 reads CASSSGQLSFYGYTF. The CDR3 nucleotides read TGTGCCAGCAGTTCGGGACAGCTTTCTTTTTATGGCTACACCTTC.

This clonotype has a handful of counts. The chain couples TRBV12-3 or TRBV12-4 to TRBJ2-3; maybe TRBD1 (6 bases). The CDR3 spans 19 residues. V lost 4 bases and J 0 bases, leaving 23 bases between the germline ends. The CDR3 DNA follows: TGTGCCAGCAGTTCTTACTCCGGGACAAGGATTACTAGCACAGATACGCAGTATTTT. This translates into CASSSYSGTRITSTDTQYF.

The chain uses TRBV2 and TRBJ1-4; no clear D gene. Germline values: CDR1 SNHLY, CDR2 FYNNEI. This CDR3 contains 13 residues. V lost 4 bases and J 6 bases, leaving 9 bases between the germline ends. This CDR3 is CASSGAQDEKLFF. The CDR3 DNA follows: TGTGCCAGCAGTGGGGCCCAGGATGAAAAACTGTTTTTT.

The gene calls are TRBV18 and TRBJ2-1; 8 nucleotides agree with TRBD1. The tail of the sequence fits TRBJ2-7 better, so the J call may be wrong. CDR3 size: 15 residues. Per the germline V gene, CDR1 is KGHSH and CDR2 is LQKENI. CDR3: CASSQRQGPYNEQYF. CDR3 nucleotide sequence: TGTGCCAGCTCACAAAGACAGGGGCCCTACAATGAGCAGTACTTC.

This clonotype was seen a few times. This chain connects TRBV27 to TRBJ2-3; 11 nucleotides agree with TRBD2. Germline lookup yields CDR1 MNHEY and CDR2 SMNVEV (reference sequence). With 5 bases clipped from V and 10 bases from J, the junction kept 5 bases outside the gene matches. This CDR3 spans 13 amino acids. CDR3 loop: CASSPGLAGPQYF. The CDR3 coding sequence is TGTGCCAGCAGTCCCGGACTAGCGGGCCCGCAGTATTTT.

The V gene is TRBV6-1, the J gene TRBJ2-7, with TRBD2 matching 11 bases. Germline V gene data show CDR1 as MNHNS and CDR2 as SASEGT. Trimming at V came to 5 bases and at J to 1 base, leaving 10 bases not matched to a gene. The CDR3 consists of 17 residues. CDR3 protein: CASSRSTGTSGSYEQYF. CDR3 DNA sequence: TGTGCCAGCAGTCGATCAACCGGGACTAGCGGTTCCTACGAGCAGTACTTC.

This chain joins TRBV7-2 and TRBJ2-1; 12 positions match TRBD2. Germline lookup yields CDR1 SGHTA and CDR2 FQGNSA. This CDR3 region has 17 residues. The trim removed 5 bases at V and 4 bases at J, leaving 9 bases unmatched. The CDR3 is CASSPIHLAGGYNEQFF. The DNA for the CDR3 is TGTGCCAGCAGCCCCATACATCTAGCGGGGGGGTACAATGAGCAGTTCTTC.

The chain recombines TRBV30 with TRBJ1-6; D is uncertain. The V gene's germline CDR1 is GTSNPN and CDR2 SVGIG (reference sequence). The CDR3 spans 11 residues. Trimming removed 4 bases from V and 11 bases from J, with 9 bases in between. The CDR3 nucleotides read TGTGCCTGGATGAACGTCCCACCCCTCCACTTT. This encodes CAWMNVPPLHF. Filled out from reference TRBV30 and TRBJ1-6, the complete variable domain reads SQTIHQWPATLVQPVGSPLSLECTVEGTSNPNLYWYRQAAGRGLQLLFYSVGIGQISSEVPQNLSASRPQDRQFILSSKKLLLSDSGFYLCAWMNVPPLHFGNGTRLTVT.

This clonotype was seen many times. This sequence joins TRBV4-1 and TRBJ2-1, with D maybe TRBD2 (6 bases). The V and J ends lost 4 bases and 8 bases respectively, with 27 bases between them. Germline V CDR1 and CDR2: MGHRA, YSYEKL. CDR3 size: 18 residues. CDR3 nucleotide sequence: TGCGCCAGCAGCCCAAGCCCGGGGGTCCGAACAACGGGGGATGAGCAGTTCTTC. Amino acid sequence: CASSPSPGVRTTGDEQFF.

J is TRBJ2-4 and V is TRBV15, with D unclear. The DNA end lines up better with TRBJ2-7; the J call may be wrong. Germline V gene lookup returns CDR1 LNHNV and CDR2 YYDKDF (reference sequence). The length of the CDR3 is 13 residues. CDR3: CATSRDGTYEQYF. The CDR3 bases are TGTGCCACCAGCAGAGATGGGACCTACGAGCAGTACTTC.

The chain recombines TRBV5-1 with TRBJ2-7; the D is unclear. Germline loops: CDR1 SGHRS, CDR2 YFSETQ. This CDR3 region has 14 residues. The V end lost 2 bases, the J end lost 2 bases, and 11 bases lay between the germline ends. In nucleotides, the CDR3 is TGCGCCAGCAGCTTCGACCCTACCACCTACGAGCAGTACTTC. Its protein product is CASSFDPTTYEQYF. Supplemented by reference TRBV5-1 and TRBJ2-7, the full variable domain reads KAGVTQTPRYLIKTRGQQVTLSCSPISGHRSVSWYQQTPGQGLQFLFEYFSETQRNKGNFPGRFSGRQFSNSRSEMNVSTLELGDSALYLCASSFDPTTYEQYFGPGTRLTVT.

As DNA, the CDR3 is TGTGCCAGCAGCTTATCCCCTTTGGGACAGGGTGTTAGTCAGCCCCAGCATTTT. Protein sequence: CASSLSPLGQGVSQPQHF. The V gene is TRBV7-2, the J gene TRBJ1-5; TRBD1 aligns across 9 bases. The V and J ends lost 2 bases and 6 bases, in that order; junction bases with no gene match: 14. The CDR3 is 18 amino acids. Germline V lookup: CDR1 SGHTA, CDR2 FQGNSA.

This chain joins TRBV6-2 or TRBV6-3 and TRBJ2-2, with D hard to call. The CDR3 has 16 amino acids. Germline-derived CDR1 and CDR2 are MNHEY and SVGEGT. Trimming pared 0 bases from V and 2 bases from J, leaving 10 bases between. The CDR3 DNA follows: TGTGCCAGCAGTTACTCTGGCGAGCTTAACACCGGGGAGCTGTTTTTT. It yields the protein CASSYSGELNTGELFF.

This CDR3 reads CASSSGQGALSEAFF. The DNA of the CDR3 is TGTGCCAGCAGTTCCGGACAGGGGGCCCTATCGGAAGCTTTCTTT. The chain joins TRBV27 to TRBJ1-1; the match to TRBD1 covers 11 bases. After removal of 4 bases from V and 8 bases from J, the junction contained 9 bases not matched to a gene. Germline CDR1 reads MNHEY; CDR2 reads SMNVEV (reference sequence). The CDR3 totals 15 residues.

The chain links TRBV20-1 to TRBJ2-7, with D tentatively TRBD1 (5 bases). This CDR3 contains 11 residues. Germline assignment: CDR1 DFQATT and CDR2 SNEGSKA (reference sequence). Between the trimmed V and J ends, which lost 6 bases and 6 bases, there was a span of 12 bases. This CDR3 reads CSAKNRFEQYF. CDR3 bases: TGCAGTGCGAAGAACAGGTTCGAGCAGTACTTC.